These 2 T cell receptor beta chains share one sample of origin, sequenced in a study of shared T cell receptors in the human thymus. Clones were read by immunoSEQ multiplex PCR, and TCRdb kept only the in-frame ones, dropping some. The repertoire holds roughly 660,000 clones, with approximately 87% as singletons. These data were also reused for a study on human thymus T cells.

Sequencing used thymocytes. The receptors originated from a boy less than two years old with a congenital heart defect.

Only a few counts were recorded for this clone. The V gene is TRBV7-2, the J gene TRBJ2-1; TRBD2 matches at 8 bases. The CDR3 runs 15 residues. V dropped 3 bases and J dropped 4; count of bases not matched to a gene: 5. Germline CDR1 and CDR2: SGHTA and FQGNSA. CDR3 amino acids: CASSFGGVRYNEQFF. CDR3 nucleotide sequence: TGTGCCAGCAGCTTCGGGGGGGTCAGATACAATGAGCAGTTCTTC.

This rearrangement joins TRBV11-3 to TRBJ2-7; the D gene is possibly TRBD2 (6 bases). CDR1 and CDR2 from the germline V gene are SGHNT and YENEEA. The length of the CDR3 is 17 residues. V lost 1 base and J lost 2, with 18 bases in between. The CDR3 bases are TGTGCCAGCAGCTTAGGAGTACCGGGGGAGCCTGCCTACGAGCAGTACTTC. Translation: CASSLGVPGEPAYEQYF.